This record concerns one TCR beta chain sequence. The antigen remains unidentified. Amplification used 60 Vbeta primers and 13 Jbeta primers. TCRdb's table, derived via immunoSEQ multiplex PCR, lists solely in-frame clones and lacks some. In total, the table holds approximately 110,000 clones. This sample is drawn from a study of cytomegalovirus exposure and HLA in healthy donors. Notes on the study in general: Later work associated over 15,000 TCR beta sequences with HLA alleles at 0.05 false discovery rate. Most TCR sequences showed up rarely, but some public TCRs showed up in many donors.

There are 12 residues in the CDR3. In germline, CDR1 is MNHNS, CDR2 SASEGT. Between the trimmed V and J ends, which lost 3 bases and 14 bases, there was a span of 13 bases. The specimen was PBMCs. The chain recombines TRBV6-1 with TRBJ1-4; D uncertain. This sequence originates from a man aged 30 to 39 in good health and CMV-seronegative. CDR3 loop: CASSDDTKALFF. CDR3 nucleotide sequence: TGTGCCAGCAGTGATGATACTAAAGCGCTGTTTTTT.